The 20 T cell receptor beta chains given below trace back to one sample, sequenced in a study of T-cell reconstitution after alpha-beta-depleted transplantation in children (dated by TCRdb to about 2016). The library was prepared using PCR. The sequencer was an Illumina HiSeq 2500. To normalize quantification of the TCRbeta repertoire, the TCR libraries were built with molecular barcoding that relied on unique molecular identifiers. Starting from the raw public reads, TCRdb applied fastp trimming at Q25, assembled clones with MiXCR and retained in-frame beta chains. Rows with a matching CDR3 protein are joined into one entry that keeps the most common DNA and genes. The table for this sample lists roughly 500,000 distinct CDR3 sequences; approximately 13% of them were counted only once. The ten most abundant clones make up 5% to 6% of the sample. The source material was PBMCs from the stem cell graft donor, sampled from the stem cell graft. These receptors originate from a human donor who donated a stem cell graft to a child with combined immunodeficiency.

The V and J genes are TRBV12-3 or TRBV12-4 and TRBJ2-5; D may be TRBD1 or TRBD2 (6 bases each). The V end was cut by 4 bases, the J end by 3 bases, with 18 bases between. This CDR3 region has 16 residues. In DNA, the CDR3 is TGTGCCAGCAGTTCCTCGGGGGCCTATAAGGAAGAGACCCAGTACTTC. Its translation: CASSSSGAYKEETQYF.

Many counts were recorded for this clonotype. The chain links TRBV9 to TRBJ1-4, with 10 bases matching TRBD1. This CDR3 contains 14 residues. Germline V gene data show CDR1 as SGDLS and CDR2 as YYNGEE. V lost 0 bases and J lost 7; bases outside the gene matches: 0. As DNA, the CDR3 is TGTGCCAGCAGCGTAGGGACAGGGGGTGAAAAACTGTTTTTT. This gives the protein CASSVGTGGEKLFF.

This clonotype was seen only a few times. The CDR3 DNA reads as TGTGCCAGCAGCGCCGGGACCGGGCTAGAGACCCAGTACTTC. This translates into CASSAGTGLETQYF. The chain has TRBV5-5 and TRBJ2-5, with D perhaps TRBD1 or TRBD2 (5 bases each). The V gene's germline CDR1 is SGHKS and CDR2 YYEKEE (reference sequence). The CDR3 totals 14 residues. Trimming removed 4 bases at V and 4 bases at J, with 14 bases between. The full variable domain, its missing parts supplied by reference TRBV5-5 and TRBJ2-5, is DAGVTQSPTHLIKTRGQQVTLRCSPISGHKSVSWYQQVLGQGPQFIFQYYEKEERGRGNFPDRFSARQFPNYSSELNVNALLLGDSALYLCASSAGTGLETQYFGPGTRLLVL.

In its sample, this clonotype was seen many times. The CDR3 region has the DNA TGTGCCAGCAGTTCGACAGTTAATCAGCCCCAGCATTTT. Encoded protein: CASSSTVNQPQHF. The chain uses TRBV12-3 or TRBV12-4 and TRBJ1-5, with D perhaps matching TRBD1 (5 bases). CDR3 size: 13 residues. V was pared by 4 bases and J by 4 bases, with 8 bases between.

This clonotype was picked up many times. The J gene is TRBJ2-3, the V gene TRBV6-1; 8 positions agree with TRBD2. Germline CDR1 MNHNS, CDR2 SASEGT. The J segment lost 1 base and the V segment lost 6 bases, leaving 6 bases of the junction unmatched. The CDR3 runs to 15 residues. For the CDR3, the DNA is TGTGCCAGCAGCGATAGCGGGAAGGGCACAGATACGCAGTATTTT. It specifies CASSDSGKGTDTQYF.

The V call is TRBV7-8, the J call TRBJ1-5, with TRBD1 matching over 8 bases. J was trimmed by 6 bases and V by 2 bases; bases with no gene match: 6. CDR1 SGHVS and CDR2 FQNEAQ come from the germline V gene. CDR3 size: 15 residues. CDR3 sequence: CASSLTRGQLQPQHF. In DNA, the CDR3 is TGTGCCAGCAGCTTAACCAGGGGGCAACTTCAGCCCCAGCATTTT.

This clonotype was seen at least ten times. The chain links TRBV7-9 to TRBJ2-1, with 7 bases aligning to TRBD2. This CDR3 comprises 14 residues. The V segment lost 2 bases and the J segment 5 bases; nucleotides outside the gene matches: 3. The germline gives CDR1 SEHNR, CDR2 FQNEAQ (reference sequence). CDR3 residues: CASSLYGTNNEQFF. The CDR3 coding sequence is TGTGCCAGCAGCTTATACGGGACTAACAATGAGCAGTTCTTC.

This clonotype was recorded many times. In DNA form, the CDR3 reads TGTGCCAGCTTTTTGACAGGGGCAAATAAGGCTTTCTTT. Its protein is CASFLTGANKAFF. The chain combines TRBV12-3 or TRBV12-4 with TRBJ1-1; TRBD1 matches at 8 bases. The CDR3 sequence is 13 residues long. V dropped 8 bases and J dropped 11; count of bases not matched to a gene: 13.

The chain combines TRBV25-1 with TRBJ2-1; possible D gene TRBD2, 6 bases. With 0 bases removed from V and 5 bases from J, the gap between germline ends came to 23 bases. The germline CDR1 and CDR2 sequences are MGHDK and SYGVNS. The CDR3 runs to 19 residues. The CDR3 bases are TGTGCCAGCAGTGAATATTTTGGTCACCGCGGAGCGGGCCACAATGAGCAGTTCTTC. Translation gives CASSEYFGHRGAGHNEQFF.

This clonotype was recorded at least ten times. The chain links TRBV3-1 to TRBJ2-7, with 7 bases fitting TRBD2. CDR1 and CDR2 (germline): LGHDT, YNNKEL (reference sequence). V was pared by 1 base and J by 6 bases, with 6 bases of the junction left unmatched. This CDR3 has 14 amino acids. CDR3 residues: CASSQGSGGGEQYF. CDR3 DNA sequence: TGTGCCAGCAGCCAAGGTTCGGGGGGAGGCGAGCAGTACTTC.

This clonotype was found a few times. The chain couples TRBV7-2 to TRBJ2-3; unclear D gene. Trimming took off 1 base at V and 1 base at J, with 12 bases between the two ends. Germline CDR1 reads SGHTA; CDR2 reads FQGNSA. The CDR3 covers 16 residues. CDR3 protein: CASSLEWPGGTDTQYF. DNA of the CDR3: TGTGCCAGCAGCTTAGAATGGCCGGGCGGCACAGATACGCAGTATTTT.

V and J are TRBV20-1 and TRBJ2-1; D remains ambiguous. V lost 3 bases to trimming and J lost 0 bases, with 12 bases between them. The V gene's germline CDR1 is DFQATT and CDR2 SNEGSKA (reference sequence). The CDR3 is 15 amino acids. CDR3 residues: CSASTNSISYNEQFF. CDR3 DNA sequence: TGCAGTGCTAGTACTAACAGCATCTCCTACAATGAGCAGTTCTTC.

The J gene is TRBJ2-7, the V gene TRBV19, with D possibly matching TRBD1 (5 bases). V was clipped by 4 bases and J by 0 bases, with 10 bases between them. The CDR3 runs to 14 residues. Germline CDR1 is LNHDA and CDR2 is SQIVND (reference sequence). Written as DNA, the CDR3 is TGTGCCAGTAGTACCCGGACAAGCTCCTACGAGCAGTACTTC. As protein: CASSTRTSSYEQYF. Filled out from reference TRBV19 and TRBJ2-7, the complete variable domain reads DGGITQSPKYLFRKEGQNVTLSCEQNLNHDAMYWYRQDPGQGLRLIYYSQIVNDFQKGDIAEGYSVSREKKESFPLTVTSAQKNPTAFYLCASSTRTSSYEQYFGPGTRLTVT.

This clonotype has more than one count but fewer than ten. The V call is TRBV15, the J call TRBJ2-3, with TRBD2 matching over 9 bases. The CDR3 is 19 amino acids. J lost 2 bases, V lost 0 bases, and 12 bases had no gene match. The V gene's germline CDR1 is LNHNV and CDR2 YYDKDF (reference sequence). This chain's CDR3 is CATSRDLGGRARFTDTQYF. As DNA, the CDR3 is TGTGCCACCAGCAGAGATCTTGGCGGGAGGGCCCGATTCACAGATACGCAGTATTTT.

Many counts were recorded for this clonotype. The chain carries TRBV12-3 or TRBV12-4 and TRBJ2-3, with 13 nucleotides matching TRBD2. V lost 4 bases and J lost 8; bases outside the gene matches: 9. This CDR3 has 16 residues. The CDR3 sequence is CASSSTGTSGKATQYF. CDR3 DNA sequence: TGTGCCAGCAGTTCGACCGGGACTAGCGGGAAGGCTACGCAGTATTTT.

This chain joins TRBV29-1 and TRBJ2-7; D is undetermined. Germline lookup yields CDR1 SQVTM and CDR2 ANQGSEA. The CDR3 has 13 amino acids. V gave up 6 bases and J gave up 1 base, with 13 bases separating them. In DNA, the CDR3 is TGCAGCGTGCTACCTTCTGAATCCTACGAGCAGTACTTC. It codes for CSVLPSESYEQYF.

The table lists this clonotype with many counts. The gene calls are TRBV6-5 and TRBJ2-7; tentatively, D is TRBD2 (5 bases). Germline values: CDR1 MNHEY, CDR2 SVGAGI. The V end lost 0 bases, the J end lost 1 base, and 10 bases lay between the germline ends. This CDR3 region has 15 residues. For the CDR3, the DNA is TGTGCCAGCAGTTACTCCGAATCGGGATCCTACGAGCAGTACTTC. Amino acids: CASSYSESGSYEQYF.

This clonotype was found a few times. The gene calls are TRBV7-9 and TRBJ1-1; D gene ambiguous. The CDR3 sequence is 15 residues long. The germline V gene encodes CDR1 SEHNR and CDR2 FQNEAQ (reference sequence). V lost 0 bases and J 2 bases, leaving 10 bases between the germline ends. Here the CDR3 reads CASSLASVANTEAFF. The CDR3 DNA follows: TGTGCCAGCAGCTTAGCCTCCGTAGCCAACACTGAAGCTTTCTTT.

The chain links TRBV3-1 to TRBJ2-5; 7 nucleotides line up with TRBD1. CDR1 LGHDT and CDR2 YNNKEL come from the germline V gene (reference sequence). The V and J ends lost 4 bases and 2 bases, in that order; junction bases with no gene match: 10. This CDR3 is 16 amino acids long. The CDR3 bases are TGTGCCAGCAGCCTAAATCCAGGGACAGTACAAGAGACCCAGTACTTC. Translation gives CASSLNPGTVQETQYF.

The chain carries TRBV19 and TRBJ2-5; a possible D gene is TRBD1 (7 bases). V was pared by 8 bases and J by 3 bases, with 13 bases between. The germline V gene encodes CDR1 LNHDA and CDR2 SQIVND (reference sequence). This CDR3 is 13 amino acids long. CDR3: CASQGGYKETQYF. The CDR3 region has the DNA TGTGCCAGTCAGGGGGGTTACAAAGAGACCCAGTACTTC.